Presented here are 2 T cell receptor beta chains from one specimen sequenced in a study of T cell responses to AZD1222 COVID-19 vaccine. Generated by immunoSEQ multiplex PCR, the TCRdb table keeps only in-frame clones and is missing some. The repertoire holds some 91,000 clones, with more than 80% as singletons. The material was peripheral blood, obtained on day 0 of AZD1222 vaccination. Source of these receptors: an adult in good health.

The J gene is TRBJ1-4, the V gene TRBV25-1; D is perhaps TRBD1 (6 bases). V lost 4 bases, J lost 7 bases, and 16 bases lay in between. This CDR3 region has 15 residues. The germline V gene has CDR1 MGHDK and CDR2 SYGVNS. The CDR3 loop is CASSVTGRTIEKLFF. CDR3 coding DNA: TGTGCCAGCAGTGTTACAGGGCGGACAATTGAAAAACTGTTTTTT.

This chain links TRBV7-4 with TRBJ1-5; 7 nucleotides line up with TRBD1. Germline CDR1 and CDR2: SGHVT and SQSDAQ. CDR3 length: 17 residues. V shed 3 bases and J 3 bases; nucleotides not matched to a gene: 11. CDR3 DNA sequence: TGTGCCAGCAGCTTGACAGGGTACTTTCCCAACAATCAGCCCCAGCATTTT. Encoded protein: CASSLTGYFPNNQPQHF. The full variable domain, with the rest looked up from reference TRBV7-4 and TRBJ1-5, is GAGVSQSPRYKVAKRGRDVALRCDSISGHVTLYWYRQTLGQGSEVLTYSQSDAQRDKSGRPSGRFSAERPERSVSTLKIQRTEQGDSAVYLCASSLTGYFPNNQPQHFGDGTRLSIL.